This record covers a single TCR beta chain. The specificity of this receptor is unknown. Per-base quality was not reported, and no clone a single base away is much larger than it. The library relied on the immunoSEQ multiplex PCR assay. For most patients, genomic DNA was isolated using the Qiagen DNeasy Blood and Tissue Kit and was shipped frozen to Adaptive Biotechnologies for TCR sequencing. Adaptive Biotechnologies carried out high-throughput TCR-beta CDR3 sequencing of genomic DNA for most patients. The study's processing was this. Adaptive's ImmunoSEQ software was the source of the TCR sequencing data for fewer than 20 patients, while a few other patients were processed with MiXCR and VDJtools. CD4 versus CD8 sorting errors were corrected by removing sequences found in both subsets at a frequency ratio below 5:1. CDR3 nucleotide sequences shared by donor and recipient were removed because the origin of these sequences could not be assigned. At least 2-fold expansion over unstimulated cells and a minimum CFSE-low frequency of 0.002% (template counts) or 0.001% (read counts) were required for clones to be classified as alloreactive. Mappable clones were those detected in sequenced pre-transplant spleen, lymph node, or MLR CFSE-low populations of the donor or recipient. The cumulative frequency of alloreactive clones was calculated as a percentage of all sequences, weighted by copy number. TCRdb obtained this table from immuneACCESS and retained in-frame rearrangements with V and J assigned. These tables miss some clones; where compared with another copy, unresolved V genes account for less than half of the shortfall, and the remainder is unexplained. V and J calls and clone size are copied from that table; D and trimming were computed from the DNA. Across this sample there are about 130,000 clones, with around 90% seen only once. The ten largest clones capture around 0.16% of the sample.

The sample belongs to a study of graft-versus-host responses after intestinal transplantation listed by TCRdb under 2021. In the study overall: The transplants that recipients got were multivisceral, liver-intestinal, or isolated intestinal. Instead of going to the commercial service, samples from a few later patients were sequenced in-house on an Illumina MiSeq and processed with MiXCR. Alloreactive clones were identified by sequencing pre-transplant mixed lymphocyte reaction products and comparing these products with unstimulated pre-transplant donor and recipient T cells. Bulk TCR-beta CDR3 sequencing was used to track graft-versus-host and host-versus-graft alloreactive T cell clones in the graft, circulation and bone marrow after intestinal transplantation. Every recipient was given anti-thymocyte globulin induction, then maintenance tacrolimus and steroids for approximately 3 years. The cohort enrolled 24 intestinal transplant recipients, one of whom was a retransplant, and a few patients without pretransplant specimens were excluded. A peak of at least 4% donor T cells among recipient peripheral blood mononuclear cells was the definition used for donor T cell macrochimerism.

The full study reports these points: GvH clones were detected in recipient bone marrow, and some appeared earlier in ileal mucosa or blood, consistent with an intestinal mucosal origin. High GvH to HvG T cell clonal ratios were observed in the allografts of patients with donor T cell macrochimerism. The relatively low number and heterogeneity of intestinal transplant patients limited the conclusions. Early after transplant, declines in HvG clones were associated with peak levels of circulating GvH clones.

What this sample's time point label stands for: cells obtained before transplantation from donor or recipient. CD3+CD4+ and CD3+CD8+ populations were FACS-sorted from unstimulated pre-transplant donor and recipient cells taken from spleen or lymph nodes. Measured from the cysteine to the phenylalanine, the CDR3 is 15 residues long. Left in the record is the CDR3 DNA by itself, 45 bases read in frame from the first base. Per the germline V gene, MNHEY is the CDR1 and SVGAGI is the CDR2. V and J lose 1 base and 2 bases, and a span of 10 bases separates them. This chain joins TRBV6-5 to TRBJ2-3, and perhaps TRBD2 as D gene, on 5 matching bases. The source is a human donor who received an intestinal transplant. The sequences come from unstimulated CD4+ T cells sorted from spleen or lymph node cells, collected before intestinal transplant. In nucleotide form, the sequence is TGTGCCAGCAGTTACTATGGACGGGACACAGATACGCAGTATTTT. Its protein reads: CASSYYGRDTDTQYF.